One sample yielded the 15 T cell receptor beta chains listed below, sequenced in a study of cytomegalovirus exposure and HLA in healthy donors. Primers: 60 Vbeta forward and 13 Jbeta reverse. Sequencing was performed with immunoSEQ multiplex PCR; in TCRdb, only in-frame clones are kept and a portion is missing. In the table there are over 85,000 clones, 73% of which are singletons. Sample: PBMCs. Receptors were obtained from a man between 40 and 49 years old in good health and CMV-seronegative.

CDR3 protein: CASTPSRESYEQYF. The CDR3 region has the DNA TGTGCCAGCACCCCATCCCGGGAATCATACGAGCAGTACTTC. This chain links TRBV7-9 with TRBJ2-7, with a weak D call TRBD2 (5 bases). Germline CDR1 reads SEHNR; CDR2 reads FQNEAQ (reference sequence). V was cut by 7 bases and J by 4 bases, with 17 bases left in between. This CDR3 spans 14 amino acids.

V is TRBV7-3 and J is TRBJ2-6; the match to TRBD1 covers 11 bases. Germline loops: CDR1 SGHTA, CDR2 FQGTGA. The CDR3 contains 17 residues. Unmatched junction bases numbered 7, after V lost 5 bases and J lost 4 bases. CDR3 coding DNA: TGTGCCAGCAGCCTAGGACAGGGGGCCCCAGGGGCCAACGTCCTGACTTTC. Its translation is CASSLGQGAPGANVLTF.

This clone appeared a few times. The chain carries TRBV6-5 and TRBJ2-5; D gene ambiguous. CDR3 size: 15 residues. Germline CDR1 reads MNHEY; CDR2 reads SVGAGI. V lost 0 bases and J 5 bases, leaving 13 bases between the germline ends. The CDR3 spells CASSYSPTSRETQYF. For the CDR3, the DNA is TGTGCCAGCAGTTACTCTCCTACCTCTAGGGAGACCCAGTACTTC.

This clone was counted between two and nine times. The rearrangement uses TRBV5-6 and TRBJ1-1; D call uncertain. Germline values: CDR1 SGHDT, CDR2 YYEEEE. CDR3 length: 14 amino acids. V lost 0 bases and J lost 1, with 7 bases in between. The CDR3 region is CASSLGAGNTEAFF. DNA of the CDR3: TGTGCCAGCAGCTTGGGTGCGGGGAACACTGAAGCTTTCTTT.

This clone turned up a few times. This chain joins TRBV4-1 and TRBJ1-1; no definite D call. Germline V gene lookup returns CDR1 MGHRA and CDR2 YSYEKL. This CDR3 region has 13 residues. Trimming cost V 1 base and J 6 bases, with 9 bases left between them. Here the CDR3 DNA reads TGCGCCAGCAGCCAAGGAAGCACGGCTGAAGCTTTCTTT. Its translation: CASSQGSTAEAFF.

The rearrangement uses TRBV7-8 and TRBJ2-7, with TRBD2 matching over 10 bases. Germline V gives CDR1 SGHVS, CDR2 FQNEAQ. V shed 1 base and J 3 bases; nucleotides not matched to a gene: 3. The CDR3 extends over 15 amino acids. The CDR3 nucleotides read TGTGCCAGCAGCTTAGAGTCTAGCGGGGGCTACGAGCAGTACTTC. Amino acid sequence: CASSLESSGGYEQYF.

CDR3 nucleotides: TGCGCCAGCAGCCGGACTACCGGGACAGGAGATAACTATGGCTACACCTTC. It encodes CASSRTTGTGDNYGYTF. V gene TRBV4-3 combines with J gene TRBJ1-2; the match to TRBD1 covers 8 bases. The junction had 11 bases not matched to a gene; V was cut back by 4 bases and J by 1 base. Germline V CDR1 and CDR2: LGHNA, YSLEER. The CDR3 sequence is 17 residues long.

This chain uses TRBV29-1 with TRBJ2-2; D is uncertain. The germline V and J ends were trimmed by 6 bases and 5 bases, with 7 bases remaining between them. The length of the CDR3 is 11 residues. Germline assignment: CDR1 SQVTM and CDR2 ANQGSEA. The CDR3 coding sequence is TGCAGCGTCTCACTAACCGGGGAGCTGTTTTTT. Protein sequence: CSVSLTGELFF.

There are a few counts of this clone. This rearrangement joins TRBV7-8 to TRBJ1-1, with TRBD1 matching over 7 bases. The CDR3 spans 15 residues. The V gene end was trimmed by 5 bases and the J gene end by 0 bases; junction bases not matched to a gene: 6. Germline-derived CDR1 and CDR2 are SGHVS and FQNEAQ. The CDR3 loop reads CASSLPGQLNTEAFF. CDR3 sequence (DNA): TGTGCCAGCAGCCTTCCGGGACAGCTGAACACTGAAGCTTTCTTT.

The genes are TRBV5-4 and TRBJ2-3, with TRBD2 matching 7 bases. CDR1 is SGHNT, CDR2 YYREEE, per germline (reference sequence). Trimming removed 0 bases from V and 1 base from J; junction bases left unmatched: 2. The CDR3 runs to 15 residues. CDR3 residues: CASSLVAGGTDTQYF. In nucleotides, the CDR3 is TGTGCCAGCAGCTTGGTAGCGGGCGGCACAGATACGCAGTATTTT.

In its sample, this clone ranks as medium-sized. This chain connects TRBV7-2 to TRBJ2-7, with 9 positions matching TRBD1. The germline gives CDR1 SGHTA, CDR2 FQGNSA. The CDR3 is 14 residues long. V lost 5 bases, J lost 7 bases, and 9 bases stayed unmatched. The CDR3: CASSPGTGSREQYF. CDR3 bases: TGTGCCAGCAGCCCCGGGACAGGGTCGAGGGAGCAGTACTTC. Filled out from reference TRBV7-2 and TRBJ2-7, the complete variable domain reads GAGVSQSPSNKVTEKGKDVELRCDPISGHTALYWYRQSLGQGLEFLIYFQGNSAPDKSGLPSDRFSAERTGGSVSTLTIQRTQQEDSAVYLCASSPGTGSREQYFGPGTRLTVT.

This clone was seen a few times. The chain carries TRBV7-6 and TRBJ1-4; TRBD1 matches at 7 bases. Trimming took 5 bases from V and 10 from J; bases not matched to a gene: 13. The CDR3 length is 15 residues. Germline V gene lookup returns CDR1 SGHVS and CDR2 FNYEAQ. The DNA of the CDR3 is TGTGCCAGCAGCCCGGGCGACAGGGCCTTCGTAAAACTGTTTTTT. Amino acids: CASSPGDRAFVKLFF.

The CDR3 nucleotides read TGCGCCAGCAGCTTGGTCACAGGGGTCCCCTACGAGCAGTACTTC. As protein: CASSLVTGVPYEQYF. The chain is built from TRBV5-1 and TRBJ2-7; 7 bases fit TRBD1. This CDR3 contains 15 residues. Germline trimming cut 0 bases from V and 2 bases from J; bases unmatched to any gene: 5. CDR1 is SGHRS and CDR2 is YFSETQ in the germline V gene.

The chain is built from TRBV18 and TRBJ1-5; TRBD1 might be the D (6 bases). Trimming left V 2 bases short and J 5 bases short, with 13 bases between. Per the germline V gene, CDR1 is KGHSH and CDR2 is LQKENI. The CDR3 loop spans 15 amino acids. The CDR3 region is CASSPRAGEYQPQHF. The CDR3 DNA reads TGTGCCAGCTCACCAAGAGCAGGGGAGTATCAGCCCCAGCATTTT.

The chain carries TRBV4-1 and TRBJ1-1; D is undetermined. This CDR3 spans 14 amino acids. The ends were cut back, 1 base at V and 6 bases at J, with 12 bases in the middle. Germline-derived CDR1 and CDR2 are MGHRA and YSYEKL. CDR3: CASSQVPLAPEAFF. The CDR3 DNA reads as TGCGCCAGCAGCCAAGTGCCTTTGGCACCTGAAGCTTTCTTT.